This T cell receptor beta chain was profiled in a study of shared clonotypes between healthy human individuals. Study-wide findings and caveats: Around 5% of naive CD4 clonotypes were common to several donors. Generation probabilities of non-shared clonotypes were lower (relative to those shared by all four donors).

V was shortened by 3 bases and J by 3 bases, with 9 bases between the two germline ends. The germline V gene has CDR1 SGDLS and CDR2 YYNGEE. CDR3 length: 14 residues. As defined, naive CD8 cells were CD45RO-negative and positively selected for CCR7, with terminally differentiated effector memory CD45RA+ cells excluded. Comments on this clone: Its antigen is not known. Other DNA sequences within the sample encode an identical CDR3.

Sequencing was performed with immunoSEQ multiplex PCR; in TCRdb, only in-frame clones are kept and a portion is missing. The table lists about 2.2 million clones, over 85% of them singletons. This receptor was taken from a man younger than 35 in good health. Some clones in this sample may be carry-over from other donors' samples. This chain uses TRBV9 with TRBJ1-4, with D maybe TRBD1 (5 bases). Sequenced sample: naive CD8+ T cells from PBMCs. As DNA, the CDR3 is TGTGCCAGCAGCGCCGGGACTGCTAATGAAAAACTGTTTTTT. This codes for CASSAGTANEKLFF. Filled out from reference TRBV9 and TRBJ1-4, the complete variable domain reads DSGVTQTPKHLITATGQRVTLRCSPRSGDLSVYWYQQSLDQGLQFLIQYYNGEERAKGNILERFSAQQFPDLHSELNLSSLELGDSALYFCASSAGTANEKLFFGSGTQLSVL.